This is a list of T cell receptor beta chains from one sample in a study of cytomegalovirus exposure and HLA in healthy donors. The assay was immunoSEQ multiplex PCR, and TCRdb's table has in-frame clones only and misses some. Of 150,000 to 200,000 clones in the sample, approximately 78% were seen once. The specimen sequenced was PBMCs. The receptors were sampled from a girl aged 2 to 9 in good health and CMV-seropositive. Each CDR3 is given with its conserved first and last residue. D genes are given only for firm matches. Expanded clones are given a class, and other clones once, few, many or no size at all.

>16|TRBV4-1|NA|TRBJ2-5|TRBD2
CASSLRTSGSGETQYF
TGCGCCAGCAGCCTGCGGACTAGCGGGAGCGGGGAGACCCAGTACTTC
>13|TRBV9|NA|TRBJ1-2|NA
CASSVTGYYGYTF
TGTGCCAGCAGCGTCACAGGGTACTATGGCTACACCTTC
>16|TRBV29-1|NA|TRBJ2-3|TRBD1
CSVPVYGQGAPDTQYF
TGCAGCGTGCCCGTGTACGGACAGGGGGCTCCAGATACGCAGTATTTT
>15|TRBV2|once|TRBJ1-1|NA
CASSRGAGRDTEAFF
TGTGCCAGCAGTCGGGGGGCAGGGCGGGACACTGAAGCTTTCTTT
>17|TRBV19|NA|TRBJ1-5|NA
CASNHPGQHLSNQPQHF
TGTGCCAGTAATCACCCTGGACAGCACCTTTCCAATCAGCCCCAGCATTTT
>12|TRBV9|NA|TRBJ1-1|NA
CASSVRGEEAFF
TGTGCCAGCAGCGTCAGGGGCGAGGAAGCTTTCTTT
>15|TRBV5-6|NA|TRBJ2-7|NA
CASSLGGGETYEQYF
TGTGCCAGCAGCCTGGGAGGCGGGGAAACCTACGAGCAGTACTTC
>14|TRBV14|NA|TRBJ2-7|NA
CASSRWEERYEQYF
TGTGCCAGCAGCCGCTGGGAGGAACGCTACGAGCAGTACTTC
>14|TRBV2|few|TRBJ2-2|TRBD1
CASRGQENTGELFF
TGTGCCAGCAGGGGACAGGAAAACACCGGGGAGCTGTTTTTT
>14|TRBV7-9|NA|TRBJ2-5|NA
CASSPTGVQETQYF
TGTGCCAGCAGCCCTACGGGAGTACAAGAGACCCAGTACTTC
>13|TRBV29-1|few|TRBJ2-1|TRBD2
CSVQSVAGVEQFF
TGCAGCGTTCAGTCGGTAGCGGGAGTAGAGCAGTTCTTC
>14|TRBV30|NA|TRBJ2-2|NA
CAWSAVSPTGELFF
TGTGCCTGGAGCGCAGTTTCCCCCACCGGGGAGCTGTTTTTT
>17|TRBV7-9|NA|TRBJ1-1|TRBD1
CSSSAPGTGGMGTEAFF
TGTTCCAGCAGCGCACCCGGGACAGGGGGCATGGGAACTGAAGCTTTCTTT
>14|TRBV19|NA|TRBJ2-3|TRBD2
CASSDAGAADTQYF
TGTGCCAGTAGTGATGCGGGAGCGGCAGATACGCAGTATTTT
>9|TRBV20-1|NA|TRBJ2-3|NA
CRGADTQYF
TGCAGAGGGGCAGATACGCAGTATTTT
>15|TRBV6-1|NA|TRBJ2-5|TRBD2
CASRGLWIAQETQYF
TGTGCCAGCAGGGGACTATGGATTGCTCAAGAGACCCAGTACTTC
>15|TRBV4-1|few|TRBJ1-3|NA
CASSPWVEDANTIYF
TGCGCCAGCAGCCCCTGGGTGGAGGATGCAAACACCATATATTTT
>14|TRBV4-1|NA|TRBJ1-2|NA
CASSQDRRAYGYTF
TGCGCCAGCAGCCAAGATCGGCGGGCCTATGGCTACACCTTC
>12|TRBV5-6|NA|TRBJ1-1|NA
CASSLRETEAFF
TGTGCCAGCAGCTTGAGGGAGACTGAAGCTTTCTTT
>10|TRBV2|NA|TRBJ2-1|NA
CASSGASQFF
TGTGCCAGCAGTGGTGCGAGCCAGTTCTTC
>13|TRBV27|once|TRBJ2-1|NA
CASSLGGYNEQFF
TGTGCCAGCAGTTTAGGGGGGTACAATGAGCAGTTCTTC
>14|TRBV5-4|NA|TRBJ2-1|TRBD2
CASSKGGSGNEQFF
TGTGCCAGCAGCAAGGGAGGTAGCGGGAATGAGCAGTTCTTC
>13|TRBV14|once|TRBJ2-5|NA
CASSRIRLETQYF
TGTGCCAGCAGCCGTATACGACTGGAGACCCAGTACTTC
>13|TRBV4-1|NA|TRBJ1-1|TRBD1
CASSARDRDEAFF
TGCGCCAGCAGCGCTCGCGACAGGGATGAAGCTTTCTTT
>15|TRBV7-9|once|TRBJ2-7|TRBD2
CSSRPTSGRSYEQYF
TGTTCCAGCAGGCCGACTAGCGGGAGATCCTACGAGCAGTACTTC